A single sample gave rise to the 12 T cell receptor beta chains below, sequenced in a study of OX40 agonist ivuxolimab in advanced cancers. The receptor library was made with the immunoSEQ multiplex PCR assay. The table was pulled from immuneACCESS by TCRdb, which kept in-frame rearrangements only. Such tables lose some clones; where checked, under half of the loss comes from unresolved V genes, and the rest has no known cause. This sample lists nearly 80,000 clones; roughly 94% were detected once. The ten biggest clones cover around 9.6% of the sample. The specimen was CD4+ or CD8+ T cells sorted from blood, collected in a trial of the OX40 agonist ivuxolimab. The receptors here all came from an adult with an advanced solid tumor such as melanoma, head and neck, liver or kidney cancer.

V gene TRBV20-1 combines with J gene TRBJ2-7; maybe TRBD1 (6 bases). Per germline, CDR1 DFQATT and CDR2 SNEGSKA (reference sequence). The CDR3 sequence is 11 residues long. Between the trimmed V and J ends, which lost 7 bases and 3 bases, there was a span of 10 bases. The CDR3 nucleotides read TGCAGTGTTCGAGGGGGCTACGAGCAGTACTTC. It yields the protein CSVRGGYEQYF.

The rearrangement links TRBV28 to TRBJ2-1, with TRBD2 matching 13 bases. The CDR3 covers 19 residues. Looked up from germline, CDR1 is MDHEN and CDR2 is SYDVKM. V was pared by 5 bases and J by 2 bases, with 12 bases of the junction left unmatched. CDR3 sequence: CASSTLLVTSGRPYNEQFF. As DNA, the CDR3 is TGTGCCAGCAGTACTTTACTGGTGACTAGCGGGAGGCCCTACAATGAGCAGTTCTTC.

The chain joins TRBV27 to TRBJ1-5; D remains unclear. V dropped 4 bases and J dropped 5 bases, with 15 bases sitting between them. This CDR3 is built from 15 residues. Per the germline V gene, CDR1 is MNHEY and CDR2 is SMNVEV (reference sequence). The CDR3 loop is CASSSTVGPDQPQHF. The CDR3 bases are TGTGCCAGCAGTTCGACGGTAGGACCCGATCAGCCCCAGCATTTT.

The chain employs TRBV6-4 and TRBJ2-2, with no clear D. V lost 3 bases, J lost 5 bases, and 13 bases lay in between. From germline, CDR1 is MRHNA and CDR2 SNTAGT. This CDR3 spans 15 amino acids. The CDR3 spells CASSDSGLETGELFF. CDR3 bases: TGTGCCAGCAGTGATTCCGGCTTAGAGACCGGGGAGCTGTTTTTT.

By share of the sample, this clone is medium-sized. The chain couples TRBV19 to TRBJ1-1; TRBD1 agrees at 7 bases. Trimming at V came to 6 bases and at J to 1 base, leaving 2 bases not matched to a gene. The CDR3 consists of 13 residues. Germline CDR1 and CDR2: LNHDA and SQIVND (reference sequence). The CDR3 loop is CASRTGWNTEAFF. The CDR3 DNA reads TGTGCCAGTAGGACAGGGTGGAACACTGAAGCTTTCTTT.

The chain uses TRBV28 and TRBJ2-4; the match to TRBD2 covers 10 bases. The CDR3 covers 16 residues. Per germline, CDR1 MDHEN and CDR2 SYDVKM. The J segment lost 3 bases and the V segment lost 5 bases, leaving 7 bases of the junction unmatched. CDR3 amino acids: CASSDLAGEVKNIQYF. The CDR3 DNA is TGTGCCAGCAGTGATCTAGCGGGAGAGGTCAAAAACATTCAGTACTTC.

V and J are TRBV9 and TRBJ2-5; 8 nucleotides agree with TRBD1. This CDR3 has 14 amino acids. The V gene's germline CDR1 is SGDLS and CDR2 YYNGEE. V was pared by 3 bases and J by 5 bases, with 6 bases of the junction left unmatched. The CDR3 loop reads CASSGTGFEETQYF. The CDR3 bases are TGTGCCAGCAGCGGGACAGGGTTCGAGGAGACCCAGTACTTC. Filled out from reference TRBV9 and TRBJ2-5, the complete variable domain reads DSGVTQTPKHLITATGQRVTLRCSPRSGDLSVYWYQQSLDQGLQFLIQYYNGEERAKGNILERFSAQQFPDLHSELNLSSLELGDSALYFCASSGTGFEETQYFGPGTRLLVL.

This sequence joins TRBV9 and TRBJ1-3, with TRBD1 identical over 7 bases. The CDR3 is 18 residues long. Germline CDR1 SGDLS, CDR2 YYNGEE. V lost 3 bases and J lost 0; bases outside the gene matches: 12. CDR3 sequence (DNA): TGTGCCAGCAGCGCAGATCCGACAGGGCCGATCTCTGGAAACACCATATATTTT. This codes for CASSADPTGPISGNTIYF. Using reference TRBV9 and TRBJ1-3 for the parts outside the CDR3, the full variable domain is DSGVTQTPKHLITATGQRVTLRCSPRSGDLSVYWYQQSLDQGLQFLIQYYNGEERAKGNILERFSAQQFPDLHSELNLSSLELGDSALYFCASSADPTGPISGNTIYFGEGSWLTVV.

J is TRBJ2-5 and V is TRBV27; 11 bases map to TRBD2. In germline, CDR1 is MNHEY, CDR2 SMNVEV (reference sequence). Trimming took 6 bases from V and 5 from J; bases not matched to a gene: 17. This CDR3 has 18 residues. CDR3: CASRPRRGSGRAGETQYF. CDR3 nucleotide sequence: TGTGCCAGCAGGCCGCGGAGGGGTAGCGGGAGGGCCGGGGAGACCCAGTACTTC.

The chain is built from TRBV28 and TRBJ1-5, with 10 positions matching TRBD1. The CDR3 is 16 amino acids. V was pared by 6 bases and J by 4 bases, with 9 bases of the junction left unmatched. CDR1 and CDR2 from the germline V gene are MDHEN and SYDVKM. The CDR3 sequence is CASSHGTGAMNQPQHF. The CDR3 DNA reads as TGTGCCAGCAGCCATGGGACAGGGGCAATGAATCAGCCCCAGCATTTT.

This clone was recorded only once. The chain is built from TRBV2 and TRBJ1-2; tentative D call: TRBD1 (5 bases). Trimming pared 5 bases from V and 9 bases from J, leaving 16 bases between. The CDR3 spans 13 residues. Germline V CDR1 and CDR2: SNHLY, FYNNEI. CDR3 in DNA: TGTGCCAGCAGTTTGGTTCAGAGGGACCGCTACACCTTC. Protein: CASSLVQRDRYTF.

The rearrangement joins TRBV11-2 to TRBJ2-5; 10 positions agree with TRBD2. The CDR3 runs 16 residues. Germline lookup yields CDR1 SGHAT and CDR2 FQNNGV. The ends lost 4 bases at V and 3 bases at J; junction bases unmatched: 8. The CDR3: CASSSWTSGAEETQYF. As DNA, the CDR3 is TGTGCCAGCAGCTCATGGACTAGCGGAGCTGAAGAGACCCAGTACTTC.